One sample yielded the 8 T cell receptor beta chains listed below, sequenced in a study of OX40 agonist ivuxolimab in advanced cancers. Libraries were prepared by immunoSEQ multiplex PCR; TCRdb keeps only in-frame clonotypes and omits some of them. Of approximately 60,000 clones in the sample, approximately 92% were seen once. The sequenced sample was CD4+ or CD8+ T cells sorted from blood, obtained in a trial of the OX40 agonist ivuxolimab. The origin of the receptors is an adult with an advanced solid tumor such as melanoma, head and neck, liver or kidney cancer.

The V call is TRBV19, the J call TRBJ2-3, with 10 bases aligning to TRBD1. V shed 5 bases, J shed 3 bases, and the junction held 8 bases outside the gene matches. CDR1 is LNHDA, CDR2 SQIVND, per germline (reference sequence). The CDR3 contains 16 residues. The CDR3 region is CASSQFDRGLTDTQYF. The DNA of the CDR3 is TGTGCCAGTAGTCAGTTCGACAGGGGGCTGACAGATACGCAGTATTTT.

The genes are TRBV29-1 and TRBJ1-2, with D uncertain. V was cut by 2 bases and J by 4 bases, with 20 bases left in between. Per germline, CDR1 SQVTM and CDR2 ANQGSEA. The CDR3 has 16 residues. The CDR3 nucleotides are TGCAGCGTTGAAAGTTGGTCCGGGGAGAAATTCTATGGCTACACCTTC. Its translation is CSVESWSGEKFYGYTF.

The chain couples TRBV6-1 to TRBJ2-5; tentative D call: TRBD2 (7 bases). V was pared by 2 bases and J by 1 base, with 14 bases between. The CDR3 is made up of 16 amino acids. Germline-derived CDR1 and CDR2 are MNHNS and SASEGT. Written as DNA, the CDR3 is TGTGCCAGCAGTGAATTAGGGGGGGGCCCCCAAGAGACCCAGTACTTC. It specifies CASSELGGGPQETQYF.

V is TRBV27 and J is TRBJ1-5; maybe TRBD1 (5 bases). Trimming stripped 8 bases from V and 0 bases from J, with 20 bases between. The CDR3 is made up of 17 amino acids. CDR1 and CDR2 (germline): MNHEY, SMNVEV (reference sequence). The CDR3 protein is CASGPNYRDLSNQPQHF. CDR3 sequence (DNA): TGTGCCAGCGGGCCTAATTACCGGGACCTTAGCAATCAGCCCCAGCATTTT.

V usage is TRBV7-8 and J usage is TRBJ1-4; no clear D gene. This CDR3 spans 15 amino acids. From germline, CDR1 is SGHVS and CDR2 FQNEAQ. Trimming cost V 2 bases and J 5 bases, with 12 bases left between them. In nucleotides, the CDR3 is TGTGCCAGCAGCTTACAGGCGGGGTGGAATGAAAAACTGTTTTTT. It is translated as CASSLQAGWNEKLFF.

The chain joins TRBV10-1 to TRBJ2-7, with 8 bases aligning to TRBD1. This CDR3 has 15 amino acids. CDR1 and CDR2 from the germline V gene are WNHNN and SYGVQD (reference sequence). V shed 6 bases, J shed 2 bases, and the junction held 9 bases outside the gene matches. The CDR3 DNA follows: TGCGCCAGCAGCCCTGGGACAGGATGGCCCTACGAGCAGTACTTC. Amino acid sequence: CASSPGTGWPYEQYF.

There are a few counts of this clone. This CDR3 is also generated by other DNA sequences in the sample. CDR3 protein: CASSQVAETYEQYF. Written as DNA, the CDR3 is TGCGCCAGCAGCCAAGTGGCAGAAACCTACGAGCAGTACTTC. V and J are TRBV4-1 and TRBJ2-7, with unresolved D. V was trimmed by 1 base and J by 2 bases, leaving 9 bases between them. The CDR3 is made up of 14 amino acids. Per the germline V gene, CDR1 is MGHRA and CDR2 is YSYEKL.

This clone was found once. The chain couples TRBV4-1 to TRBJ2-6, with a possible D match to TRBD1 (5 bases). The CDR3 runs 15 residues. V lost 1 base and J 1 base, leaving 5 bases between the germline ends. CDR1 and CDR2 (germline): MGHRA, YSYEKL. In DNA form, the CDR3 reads TGCGCCAGCAGCCAAGCAGGGTCTGGGGCCAACGTCCTGACTTTC. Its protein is CASSQAGSGANVLTF.